This TCR beta chain was recorded in a study of T cell repertoires in cytomegalovirus infection. Study information: In the study, CMV epitopes included recently identified HLA-C-restricted and well-studied HLA-B-restricted ones. Carrying CMV and the relevant HLA type showed in public TCR beta signatures.

General study results and limits: Totalled public TCR beta family frequency picked out people who carried CMV plus the relevant HLA. Clonotypes of TCR beta that were HLA-C-restricted and CMV-specific dominated the ex vivo response.

This clonotype was counted at least ten times. The antigen remains undetermined. TCRdb re-called the reads with MiXCR, one entry per CDR3 protein. The table has some 71,000 distinct CDR3 sequences, 25% to 30% seen once. This sequence was found in a human donor in good health (CMV status not recorded). Some clones in this sample may be carry-over from other donors' samples. The input for sequencing was CD8+ T cells from cultured PBMCs, taken from culture after CMV antigen stimulation.

This CDR3 is CASTGQGAAGGEQFF. CDR3 nucleotides: TGTGCCAGCACGGGACAGGGGGCCGCCGGGGGCGAGCAGTTCTTC. The rearrangement joins TRBV6-1 to TRBJ2-1; TRBD1 matches at 12 bases. This CDR3 is built from 15 residues. Germline trimming cut 7 bases from V and 10 bases from J; bases unmatched to any gene: 11. Per germline, CDR1 MNHNS and CDR2 SASEGT.